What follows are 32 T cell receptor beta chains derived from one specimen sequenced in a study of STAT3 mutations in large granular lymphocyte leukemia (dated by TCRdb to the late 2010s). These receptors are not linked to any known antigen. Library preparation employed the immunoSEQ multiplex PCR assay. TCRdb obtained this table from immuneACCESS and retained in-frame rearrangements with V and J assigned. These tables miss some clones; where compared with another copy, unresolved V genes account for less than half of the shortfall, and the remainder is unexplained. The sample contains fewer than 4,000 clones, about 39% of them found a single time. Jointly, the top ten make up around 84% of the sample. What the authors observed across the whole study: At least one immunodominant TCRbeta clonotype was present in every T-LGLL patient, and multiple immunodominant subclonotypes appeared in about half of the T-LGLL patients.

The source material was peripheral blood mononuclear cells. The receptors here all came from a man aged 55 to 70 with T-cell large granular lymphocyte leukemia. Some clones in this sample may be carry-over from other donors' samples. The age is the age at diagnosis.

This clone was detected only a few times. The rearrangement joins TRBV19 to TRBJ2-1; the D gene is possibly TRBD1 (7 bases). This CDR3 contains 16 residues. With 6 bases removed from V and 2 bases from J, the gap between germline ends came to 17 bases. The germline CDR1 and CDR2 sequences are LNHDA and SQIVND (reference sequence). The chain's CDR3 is CASRGGRGLTYNEQFF. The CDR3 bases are TGTGCCAGTAGGGGGGGAAGGGGGCTTACCTACAATGAGCAGTTCTTC.

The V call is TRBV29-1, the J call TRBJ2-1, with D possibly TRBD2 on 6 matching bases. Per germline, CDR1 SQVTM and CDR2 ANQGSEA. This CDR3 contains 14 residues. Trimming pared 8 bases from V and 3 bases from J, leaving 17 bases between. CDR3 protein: CSSLGLTDYNEQFF. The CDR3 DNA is TGCAGCTCCCTGGGACTGACGGACTACAATGAGCAGTTCTTC.

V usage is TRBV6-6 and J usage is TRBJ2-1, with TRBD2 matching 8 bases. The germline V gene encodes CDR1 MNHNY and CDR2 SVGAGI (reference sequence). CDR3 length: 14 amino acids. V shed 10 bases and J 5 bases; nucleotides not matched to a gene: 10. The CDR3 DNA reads TGTGCCACATTAACGGGAGGGATGAACAATGAGCAGTTCTTC. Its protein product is CATLTGGMNNEQFF.

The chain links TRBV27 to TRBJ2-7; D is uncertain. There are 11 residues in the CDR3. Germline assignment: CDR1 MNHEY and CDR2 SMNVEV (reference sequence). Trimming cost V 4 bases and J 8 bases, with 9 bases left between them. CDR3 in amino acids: CASSSTSQQYF. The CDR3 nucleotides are TGTGCCAGCAGTTCCACGAGCCAGCAGTACTTC.

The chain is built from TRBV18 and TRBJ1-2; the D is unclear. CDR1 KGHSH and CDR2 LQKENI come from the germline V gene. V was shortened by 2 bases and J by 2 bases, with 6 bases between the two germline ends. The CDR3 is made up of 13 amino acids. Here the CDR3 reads CASSPEGNYGYTF. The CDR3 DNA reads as TGTGCCAGCTCACCAGAGGGAAACTATGGCTACACCTTC.

The CDR3 here is CASSLSRSSYEQYF. The CDR3 bases are TGTGCCAGCAGTTTATCGAGGAGCTCCTACGAGCAGTACTTC. The chain links TRBV27 to TRBJ2-7, with D hard to call. The CDR3 length is 14 residues. Germline assignment: CDR1 MNHEY and CDR2 SMNVEV (reference sequence). V dropped 0 bases and J dropped 0 bases, with 6 bases sitting between them.

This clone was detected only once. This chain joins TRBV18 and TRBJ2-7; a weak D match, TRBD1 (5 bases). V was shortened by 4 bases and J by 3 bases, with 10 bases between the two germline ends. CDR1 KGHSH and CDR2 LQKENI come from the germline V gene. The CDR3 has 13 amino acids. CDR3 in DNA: TGTGCCAGCTCACAAAGAAGGGGCTACGAGCAGTACTTC. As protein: CASSQRRGYEQYF.

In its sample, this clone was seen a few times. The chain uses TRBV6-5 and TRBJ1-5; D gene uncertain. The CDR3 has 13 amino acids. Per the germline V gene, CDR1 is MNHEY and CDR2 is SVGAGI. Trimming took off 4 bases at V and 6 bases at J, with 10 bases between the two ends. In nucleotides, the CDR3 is TGTGCCAGCAGTTGGGTGCTGGGTCAGCCCCAGCATTTT. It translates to CASSWVLGQPQHF.

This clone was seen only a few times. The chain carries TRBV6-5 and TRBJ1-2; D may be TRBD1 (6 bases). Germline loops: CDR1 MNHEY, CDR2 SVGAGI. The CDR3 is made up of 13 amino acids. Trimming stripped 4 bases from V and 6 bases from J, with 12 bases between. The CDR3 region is CASSSFHRDGYTF. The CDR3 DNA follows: TGTGCCAGCAGTTCTTTTCACAGGGATGGCTACACCTTC.

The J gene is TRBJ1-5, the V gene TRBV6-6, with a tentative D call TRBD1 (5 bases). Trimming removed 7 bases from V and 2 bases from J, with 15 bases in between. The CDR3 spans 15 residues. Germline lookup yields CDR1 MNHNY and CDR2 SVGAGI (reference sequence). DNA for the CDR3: TGTGCCAGCAAAAAAGGGGACTTAGGCAATCAGCCCCAGCATTTT. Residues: CASKKGDLGNQPQHF.

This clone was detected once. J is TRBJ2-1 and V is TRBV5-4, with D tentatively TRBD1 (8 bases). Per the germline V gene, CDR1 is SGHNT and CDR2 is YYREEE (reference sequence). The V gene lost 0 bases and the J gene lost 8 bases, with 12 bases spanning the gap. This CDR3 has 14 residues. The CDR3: CASSLGQGRDEQFF. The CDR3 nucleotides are TGTGCCAGCAGCTTGGGACAGGGGAGGGATGAGCAGTTCTTC.

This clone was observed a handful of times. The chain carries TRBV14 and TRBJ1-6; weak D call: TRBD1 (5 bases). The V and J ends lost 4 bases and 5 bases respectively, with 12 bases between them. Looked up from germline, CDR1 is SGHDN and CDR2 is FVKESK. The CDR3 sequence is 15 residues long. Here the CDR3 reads CASSRNQGNNSPLHF. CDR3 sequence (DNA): TGTGCCAGCAGCCGGAACCAGGGAAATAATTCACCCCTCCACTTT. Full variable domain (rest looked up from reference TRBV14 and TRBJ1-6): EAGVTQFPSHSVIEKGQTVTLRCDPISGHDNLYWYRRVMGKEIKFLLHFVKESKQDESGMPNNRFLAERTGGTYSTLKVQPAELEDSGVYFCASSRNQGNNSPLHFGNGTRLTVT.

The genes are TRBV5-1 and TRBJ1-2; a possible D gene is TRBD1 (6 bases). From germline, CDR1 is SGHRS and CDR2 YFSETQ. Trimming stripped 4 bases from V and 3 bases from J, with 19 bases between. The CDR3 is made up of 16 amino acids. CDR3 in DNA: TGCGCCAGCAGCCCCACGACAGGTCCCGGGGACTATGGCTACACCTTC. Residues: CASSPTTGPGDYGYTF.

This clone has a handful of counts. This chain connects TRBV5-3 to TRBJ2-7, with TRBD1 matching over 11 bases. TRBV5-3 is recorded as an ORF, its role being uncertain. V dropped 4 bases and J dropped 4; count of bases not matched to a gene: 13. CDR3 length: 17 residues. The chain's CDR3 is CARSAATIRDRGYEQYF. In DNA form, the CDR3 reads TGTGCCAGAAGCGCGGCCACTATCCGGGACAGGGGGTACGAGCAGTACTTC.

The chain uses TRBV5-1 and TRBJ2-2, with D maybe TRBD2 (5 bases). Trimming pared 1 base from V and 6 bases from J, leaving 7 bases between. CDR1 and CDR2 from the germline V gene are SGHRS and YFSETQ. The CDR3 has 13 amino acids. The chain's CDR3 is CASSLSGSGELFF. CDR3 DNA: TGCGCCAGCAGCTTGTCGGGGTCCGGGGAGCTGTTTTTT. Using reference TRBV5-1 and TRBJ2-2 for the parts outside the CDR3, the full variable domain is KAGVTQTPRYLIKTRGQQVTLSCSPISGHRSVSWYQQTPGQGLQFLFEYFSETQRNKGNFPGRFSGRQFSNSRSEMNVSTLELGDSALYLCASSLSGSGELFFGEGSRLTVL.

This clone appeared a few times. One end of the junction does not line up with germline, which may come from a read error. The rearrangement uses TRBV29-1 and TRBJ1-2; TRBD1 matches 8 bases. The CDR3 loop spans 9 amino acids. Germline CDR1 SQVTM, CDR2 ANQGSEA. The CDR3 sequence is CSVKLRGPW. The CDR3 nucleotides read TGCAGCGTCAAACTCAGGGGGCCCTGG.

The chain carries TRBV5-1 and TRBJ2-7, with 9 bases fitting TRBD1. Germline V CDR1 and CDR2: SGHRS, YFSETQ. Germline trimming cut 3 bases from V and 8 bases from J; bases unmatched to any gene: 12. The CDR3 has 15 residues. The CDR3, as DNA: TGCGCCAGCAGCTCGGGACAGGGAACTCTACGACAGCAGTACTTC. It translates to CASSSGQGTLRQQYF.

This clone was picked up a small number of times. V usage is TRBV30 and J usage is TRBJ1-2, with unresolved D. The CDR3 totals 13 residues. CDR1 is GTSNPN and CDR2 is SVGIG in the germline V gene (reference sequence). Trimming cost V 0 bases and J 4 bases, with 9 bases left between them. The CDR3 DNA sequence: TGTGCCTGGAGTGTACGTAGCACCTATGGCTACACCTTC. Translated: CAWSVRSTYGYTF.

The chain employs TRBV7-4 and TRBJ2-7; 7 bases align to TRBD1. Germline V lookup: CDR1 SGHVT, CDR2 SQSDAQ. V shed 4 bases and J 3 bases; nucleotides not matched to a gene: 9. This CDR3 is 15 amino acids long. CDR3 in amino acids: CASSSRQGTGYEQYF. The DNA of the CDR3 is TGTGCCAGCAGCTCTCGACAGGGAACGGGCTACGAGCAGTACTTC. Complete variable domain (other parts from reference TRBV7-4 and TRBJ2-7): GAGVSQSPRYKVAKRGRDVALRCDSISGHVTLYWYRQTLGQGSEVLTYSQSDAQRDKSGRPSGRFSAERPERSVSTLKIQRTEQGDSAVYLCASSSRQGTGYEQYFGPGTRLTVT.

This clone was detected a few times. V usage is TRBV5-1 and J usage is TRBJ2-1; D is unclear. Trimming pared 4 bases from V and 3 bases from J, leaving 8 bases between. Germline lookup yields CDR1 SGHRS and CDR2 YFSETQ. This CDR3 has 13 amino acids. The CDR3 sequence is CASSGIGYNEQFF. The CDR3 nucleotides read TGCGCCAGCAGCGGGATAGGCTACAATGAGCAGTTCTTC.

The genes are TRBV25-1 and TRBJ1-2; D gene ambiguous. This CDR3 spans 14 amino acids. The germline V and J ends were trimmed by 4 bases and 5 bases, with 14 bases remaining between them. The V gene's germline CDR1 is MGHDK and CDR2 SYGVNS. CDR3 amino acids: CASSGVFVLYGYTF. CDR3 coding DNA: TGTGCCAGCAGTGGGGTATTCGTACTATATGGCTACACCTTC.

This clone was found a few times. The CDR3 coding sequence is TGTGCCAGCGGACTAGCGGGAGGGCCCACTGAGCAGTTCTTC. This sequence encodes CASGLAGGPTEQFF. The chain is built from TRBV9 and TRBJ2-1; 15 positions match TRBD2. J lost 9 bases, V lost 7 bases, and 5 bases had no gene match. CDR3 length: 14 residues. Germline CDR1 reads SGDLS; CDR2 reads YYNGEE. Filled out from reference TRBV9 and TRBJ2-1, the complete variable domain reads DSGVTQTPKHLITATGQRVTLRCSPRSGDLSVYWYQQSLDQGLQFLIQYYNGEERAKGNILERFSAQQFPDLHSELNLSSLELGDSALYFCASGLAGGPTEQFFGPGTRLTVL.

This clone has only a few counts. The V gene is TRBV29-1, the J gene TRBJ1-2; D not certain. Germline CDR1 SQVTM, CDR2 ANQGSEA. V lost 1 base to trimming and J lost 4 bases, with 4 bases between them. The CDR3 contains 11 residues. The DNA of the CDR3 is TGCAGCGTTGAAGTTAGCTATGGCTACACCTTC. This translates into CSVEVSYGYTF.

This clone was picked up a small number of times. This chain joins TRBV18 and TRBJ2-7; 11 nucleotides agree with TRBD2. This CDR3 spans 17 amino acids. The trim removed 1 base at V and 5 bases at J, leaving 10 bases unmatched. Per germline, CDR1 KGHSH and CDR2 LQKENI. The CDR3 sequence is CASSPLRLAGRSHEQYV. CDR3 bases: TGTGCCAGCTCACCACTAAGACTAGCGGGGAGGTCACACGAGCAGTACGTC.

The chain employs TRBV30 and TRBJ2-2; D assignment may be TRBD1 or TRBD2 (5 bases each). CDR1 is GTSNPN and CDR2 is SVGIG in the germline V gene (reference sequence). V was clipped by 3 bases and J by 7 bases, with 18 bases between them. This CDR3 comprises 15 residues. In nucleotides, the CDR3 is TGTGCCTGGAGACGAACGGGGACGTTCCGCGGGGAGCTGTTTTTT. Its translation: CAWRRTGTFRGELFF.

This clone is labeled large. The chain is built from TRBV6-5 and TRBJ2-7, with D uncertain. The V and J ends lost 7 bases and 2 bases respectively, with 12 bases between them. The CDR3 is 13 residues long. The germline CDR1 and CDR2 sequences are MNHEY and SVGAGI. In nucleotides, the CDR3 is TGTGCCAGCAAGTTCGGCTTGACCTACGAGCAGTACTTC. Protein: CASKFGLTYEQYF.

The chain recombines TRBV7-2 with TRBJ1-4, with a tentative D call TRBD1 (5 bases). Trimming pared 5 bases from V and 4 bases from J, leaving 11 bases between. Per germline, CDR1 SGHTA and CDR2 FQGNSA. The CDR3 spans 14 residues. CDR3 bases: TGTGCCAGCAGCCTGACAGCCAATAATGAAAAACTGTTTTTT. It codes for CASSLTANNEKLFF.

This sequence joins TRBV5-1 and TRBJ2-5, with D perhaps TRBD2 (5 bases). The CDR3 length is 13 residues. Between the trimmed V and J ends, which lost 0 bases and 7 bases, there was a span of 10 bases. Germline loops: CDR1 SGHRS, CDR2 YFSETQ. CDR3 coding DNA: TGCGCCAGCAGCTTGGCCGGGATCGGGACCCAGTACTTC. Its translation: CASSLAGIGTQYF. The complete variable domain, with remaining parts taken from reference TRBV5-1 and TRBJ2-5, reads KAGVTQTPRYLIKTRGQQVTLSCSPISGHRSVSWYQQTPGQGLQFLFEYFSETQRNKGNFPGRFSGRQFSNSRSEMNVSTLELGDSALYLCASSLAGIGTQYFGPGTRLLVL.

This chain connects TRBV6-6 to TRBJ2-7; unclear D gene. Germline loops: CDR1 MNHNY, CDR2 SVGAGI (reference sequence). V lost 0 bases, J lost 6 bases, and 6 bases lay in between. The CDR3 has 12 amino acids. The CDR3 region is CASSYSSVEQYF. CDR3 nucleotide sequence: TGTGCCAGCAGTTACTCCTCGGTCGAGCAGTACTTC.

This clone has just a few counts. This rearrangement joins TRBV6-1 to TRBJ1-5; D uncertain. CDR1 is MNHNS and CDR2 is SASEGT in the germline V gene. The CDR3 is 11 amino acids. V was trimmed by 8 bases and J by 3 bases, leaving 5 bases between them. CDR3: CASGNNQPQHF. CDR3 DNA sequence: TGTGCCAGCGGCAACAATCAGCCCCAGCATTTT.

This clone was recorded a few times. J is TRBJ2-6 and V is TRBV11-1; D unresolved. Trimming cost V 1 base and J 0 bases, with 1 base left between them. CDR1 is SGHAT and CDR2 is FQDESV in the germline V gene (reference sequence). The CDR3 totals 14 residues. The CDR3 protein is CASSLGSGANVLTF. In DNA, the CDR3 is TGTGCCAGCAGCTTAGGCTCTGGGGCCAACGTCCTGACTTTC.

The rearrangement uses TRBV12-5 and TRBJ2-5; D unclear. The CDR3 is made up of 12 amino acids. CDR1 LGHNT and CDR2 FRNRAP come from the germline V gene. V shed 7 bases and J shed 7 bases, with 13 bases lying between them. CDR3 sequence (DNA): TGTGCTAGTGCCCAGGCCCCAGGGACCCAGTACTTC. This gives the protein CASAQAPGTQYF.